These 30 T cell receptor beta chains originate from one sample sequenced in a study of human T cells and chemical hapten exposure. The time point: patch test 1, 2 weeks after DPC sensitization. Treatment here: therapeutic diphenylcyclopropenone sensitization with weekly scalp DPC. Via MiXCR, TCRdb re-called the RACE reads, giving one row per CDR3 protein. The sample records some 190,000 distinct CDR3 sequences, about a fifth being singletons. Sequencing used whole blood, obtained in connection with sensitization to the hapten diphenylcyclopropenone (DPC). These receptors came from a woman in her forties or fifties with alopecia areata. Some clones in this sample may be carry-over from other donors' samples.

This clonotype came up a few times. This sequence joins TRBV2 and TRBJ2-6, with TRBD2 matching over 7 bases. The CDR3 has 18 residues. Unmatched junction bases numbered 8, after V lost 3 bases and J lost 0 bases. The germline CDR1 and CDR2 sequences are SNHLY and FYNNEI. CDR3 DNA sequence: TGTGCCAGCAGTGACGAAGCGGGACTTATCTCTGGGGCCAACGTCCTGACTTTC. Its translation: CASSDEAGLISGANVLTF.

The CDR3 DNA reads TGTGCCAGCAGTTTACGCAGCGGGACAGGGATTGAAGCTTTCTTT. It translates to CASSLRSGTGIEAFF. The chain combines TRBV12-3 or TRBV12-4 with TRBJ1-1; 9 bases agree with TRBD1. Germline trimming cut 2 bases from V and 7 bases from J; bases unmatched to any gene: 8. This CDR3 region has 15 residues.

The rearrangement links TRBV6-2 or TRBV6-3 to TRBJ2-2; TRBD2 matches 11 bases. Germline CDR1 reads MNHEY; CDR2 reads SVGEGT. The CDR3 covers 17 residues. The V gene end was trimmed by 1 base and the J gene end by 3 bases; junction bases not matched to a gene: 4. CDR3 residues: CASSYLAGGPHTGELFF. In DNA, the CDR3 is TGTGCCAGCAGTTACTTAGCGGGAGGGCCGCACACCGGGGAGCTGTTTTTT.

The V gene is TRBV6-5, the J gene TRBJ2-3; D call uncertain. The V gene's germline CDR1 is MNHEY and CDR2 SVGAGI. The V and J ends lost 7 bases and 2 bases respectively, with 19 bases between them. The CDR3 has 16 amino acids. The CDR3 sequence: CASTETAVSHTDTQYF. In DNA, the CDR3 is TGTGCCAGCACCGAGACCGCAGTTAGTCACACAGATACGCAGTATTTT.

There are many counts of this clonotype. The rearrangement joins TRBV27 to TRBJ2-2; D is unclear. CDR1 MNHEY and CDR2 SMNVEV come from the germline V gene (reference sequence). Trimming shortened V by 8 bases and J by 1 base, and 8 bases separated the two germline ends. CDR3 length: 13 amino acids. CDR3 in DNA: TGTGCCAGCGGCTACAGGAACACCGGGGAGCTGTTTTTT. This translates into CASGYRNTGELFF.

This clonotype was observed a handful of times. This chain links TRBV10-3 with TRBJ1-1; D is possibly TRBD1 (5 bases). The CDR3 is 14 amino acids. The V end lost 0 bases, the J end lost 3 bases, and 8 bases lay between the germline ends. The germline V gene encodes CDR1 ENHRY and CDR2 SYGVKD. The CDR3 sequence: CAISESEGYTEAFF. The CDR3 nucleotides are TGTGCCATCAGTGAGTCGGAGGGGTACACTGAAGCTTTCTTT.

The chain is built from TRBV7-2 and TRBJ2-1; D unclear. The V gene lost 5 bases and the J gene lost 0 bases, with 14 bases spanning the gap. Per the germline V gene, CDR1 is SGHTA and CDR2 is FQGNSA. This CDR3 has 16 residues. The CDR3 loop is CASSPNGAGSYNEQFF. For the CDR3, the DNA is TGTGCCAGCAGCCCCAACGGAGCTGGCTCCTACAATGAGCAGTTCTTC.

This clonotype was counted between two and nine times. The chain links TRBV6-2 or TRBV6-3 to TRBJ1-5, with a possible D match to TRBD1 (5 bases). The CDR3 has 14 amino acids. Trimming pared 2 bases from V and 10 bases from J, leaving 15 bases between. The V gene's germline CDR1 is MNHEY and CDR2 SVGEGT. In DNA, the CDR3 is TGTGCCAGCAGTTACCCCGCAAGGGGAGCACCCCAGCATTTT. Amino acids: CASSYPARGAPQHF.

The chain recombines TRBV29-1 with TRBJ2-1; 13 positions match TRBD2. This CDR3 has 13 residues. The germline V gene has CDR1 SQVTM and CDR2 ANQGSEA. V lost 6 bases, J lost 5 bases, and 1 base stayed unmatched. The CDR3 reads CSVGTSGNNEQFF. The CDR3, as DNA: TGCAGCGTGGGGACTAGCGGGAACAATGAGCAGTTCTTC.

The chain employs TRBV20-1 and TRBJ2-7; TRBD1 might be the D (6 bases). The V gene lost 5 bases and the J gene lost 4 bases, with 12 bases spanning the gap. The CDR3 has 12 residues. Germline assignment: CDR1 DFQATT and CDR2 SNEGSKA (reference sequence). The chain's CDR3 is CSAPDSPYEQYF. For the CDR3, the DNA is TGCAGTGCTCCGGACAGCCCATACGAGCAGTACTTC.

This clonotype was counted only a few times. The CDR3 sequence: CASSFNRGGNEKLFF. CDR3 bases: TGTGCCAGCAGCTTCAACAGGGGGGGAAATGAAAAACTGTTTTTT. This chain joins TRBV7-9 and TRBJ1-4, with 8 bases fitting TRBD1. The CDR3 totals 15 residues. The junction had 5 bases not matched to a gene; V was cut back by 3 bases and J by 5 bases. The germline V gene encodes CDR1 SEHNR and CDR2 FQNEAQ (reference sequence).

This clonotype was counted a few times. The CDR3 is CASSPLNTGELFF. For the CDR3, the DNA is TGTGCCAGCTCACCGTTGAACACCGGGGAGCTGTTTTTT. The chain combines TRBV18 with TRBJ2-2; D is undetermined. The CDR3 is made up of 13 amino acids. V lost 3 bases, J lost 1 base, and 3 bases lay in between. Per germline, CDR1 KGHSH and CDR2 LQKENI.

The V and J genes are TRBV27 and TRBJ2-3, with 9 bases matching TRBD2. The germline CDR1 and CDR2 sequences are MNHEY and SMNVEV (reference sequence). This CDR3 comprises 18 residues. J was trimmed by 8 bases and V by 3 bases; bases with no gene match: 18. CDR3 DNA sequence: TGTGCCAGCAGTTTGTCCCCGGGCGCGGGAGGGCCTCTGAGTACGCAGTATTTT. Amino acids: CASSLSPGAGGPLSTQYF.

The V call is TRBV3-1, the J call TRBJ1-2, with D possibly TRBD1 on 6 matching bases. The CDR3 totals 13 residues. Trimming removed 4 bases from V and 8 bases from J, with 14 bases in between. Germline CDR1 reads LGHDT; CDR2 reads YNNKEL (reference sequence). The chain's CDR3 is CASSPWGAGGYTF. The CDR3 nucleotides are TGTGCCAGCAGCCCCTGGGGGGCTGGAGGCTACACCTTC.

This clonotype was recorded many times. In nucleotides, the CDR3 is TGCGCCAGCAGCGTGGGGACAGGGAGTAGCTATGGCTACACCTTC. As protein: CASSVGTGSSYGYTF. The J gene is TRBJ1-2, the V gene TRBV5-1; TRBD1 aligns across 9 bases. The CDR3 covers 15 residues. Germline assignment: CDR1 SGHRS and CDR2 YFSETQ. Germline trimming cut 4 bases from V and 4 bases from J; bases unmatched to any gene: 8.

This clonotype has a handful of counts. The rearrangement joins TRBV11-2 to TRBJ2-3; TRBD2 is a possible D gene (6 bases). This CDR3 has 16 residues. Trimming took 0 bases from V and 0 from J, leaving 10 bases between them. Germline V gene data show CDR1 as SGHAT and CDR2 as FQNNGV. The CDR3 here is CASSLDGSLSTDTQYF. CDR3 sequence (DNA): TGTGCCAGCAGCTTAGACGGGAGCCTTAGCACAGATACGCAGTATTTT. Looking up the rest from reference TRBV11-2 and TRBJ2-3 gives the full variable domain: EAGVAQSPRYKIIEKRQSVAFWCNPISGHATLYWYQQILGQGPKLLIQFQNNGVVDDSQLPKDRFSAERLKGVDSTLKIQPAKLEDSAVYLCASSLDGSLSTDTQYFGPGTRLTVL.

This clonotype showed up just a few times. The J gene is TRBJ2-2, the V gene TRBV12-3 or TRBV12-4; the D is unclear. Deletions cut 2 bases from V and 6 bases from J, with 4 bases between. The CDR3 consists of 12 residues. The CDR3 DNA reads TGTGCCAGCAGTTTAAGCCCCGGGGAGCTGTTTTTT. This codes for CASSLSPGELFF.

The V gene is TRBV6-5, the J gene TRBJ2-4; no definite D call. This CDR3 spans 14 amino acids. V lost 5 bases to trimming and J lost 1 base, with 9 bases between them. Germline loops: CDR1 MNHEY, CDR2 SVGAGI. The CDR3, as DNA: TGTGCCAGCAGTGAAGACTGGGCCAAAAACATTCAGTACTTC. Translated, it gives CASSEDWAKNIQYF.

This chain links TRBV29-1 with TRBJ1-5; D unresolved. Germline V CDR1 and CDR2: SQVTM, ANQGSEA. This CDR3 region has 14 residues. The germline V and J ends were trimmed by 4 bases and 0 bases, with 10 bases remaining between them. The CDR3 nucleotides read TGCAGCGTTGGACTGACTAATAGCAATCAGCCCCAGCATTTT. This gives the protein CSVGLTNSNQPQHF.

This clonotype was detected only a few times. The chain links TRBV12-3 or TRBV12-4 to TRBJ2-5; D is uncertain. The CDR3 runs 13 residues. V lost 6 bases and J lost 0, with 8 bases in between. CDR3 in DNA: TGTGCCAGCAGCTTCGCCTACCAAGAGACCCAGTACTTC. Translating it yields CASSFAYQETQYF.

V usage is TRBV12-3 or TRBV12-4 and J usage is TRBJ2-3; TRBD1 agrees at 7 bases. V shed 7 bases and J 4 bases; nucleotides not matched to a gene: 8. The CDR3 has 14 residues. The CDR3 loop reads CASTATGYPDTQYF. The DNA for the CDR3 is TGTGCCAGCACCGCGACAGGGTACCCAGATACGCAGTATTTT.

This chain joins TRBV20-1 and TRBJ2-1; no clear D. In germline, CDR1 is DFQATT, CDR2 SNEGSKA (reference sequence). The CDR3 has 13 amino acids. Deletions cut 1 base from V and 1 base from J, with 5 bases between. The DNA of the CDR3 is TGCAGTGCTAGAGGGATTTCCTACAATGAGCAGTTCTTC. Amino acids: CSARGISYNEQFF.

This clonotype was picked up a small number of times. The CDR3 sequence: CSVRGRARETQYF. The CDR3 DNA sequence: TGCAGCGTTCGCGGGAGGGCCAGGGAGACCCAGTACTTC. The genes are TRBV29-1 and TRBJ2-5; 9 bases line up with TRBD2. From germline, CDR1 is SQVTM and CDR2 ANQGSEA. This CDR3 region has 13 residues. V lost 5 bases, J lost 5 bases, and 6 bases stayed unmatched.

This clonotype was picked up one time. This chain links TRBV4-2 with TRBJ2-2, with TRBD2 identical over 7 bases. The CDR3 sequence is 17 residues long. The germline CDR1 and CDR2 sequences are LGHNA and YNFKEQ. J was trimmed by 7 bases and V by 4 bases; bases with no gene match: 15. In DNA, the CDR3 is TGTGCCAGCAGCCTAGTAACTAGCGTTAGGGCCGGCGGGGAGCTGTTTTTT. Translating it yields CASSLVTSVRAGGELFF.

The sample holds a few counts of this clonotype. The chain is built from TRBV5-1 and TRBJ2-7; D remains unclear. V was clipped by 3 bases and J by 0 bases, with 10 bases between them. Germline CDR1 reads SGHRS; CDR2 reads YFSETQ. The CDR3 covers 14 residues. CDR3 protein: CASSSFGSSYEQYF. As DNA, the CDR3 is TGCGCCAGCAGCTCCTTTGGTAGCTCCTACGAGCAGTACTTC.

This clonotype occurred a few times. The V gene is TRBV29-1, the J gene TRBJ1-4; unclear D gene. Germline V CDR1 and CDR2: SQVTM, ANQGSEA. The CDR3 extends over 13 amino acids. V lost 6 bases and J lost 6, with 14 bases in between. CDR3 residues: CSVPGQYDEKLFF. DNA for the CDR3: TGCAGCGTCCCCGGCCAGTACGATGAAAAACTGTTTTTT.

This rearrangement joins TRBV7-9 to TRBJ2-3, with 9 positions matching TRBD1. V trimming: 3 bases; J trimming: 1 base; junction bases outside the gene matches: 2. The V gene's germline CDR1 is SEHNR and CDR2 FQNEAQ (reference sequence). This CDR3 contains 15 residues. CDR3 sequence reads: CASSFRDRGTDTQYF. CDR3 sequence (DNA): TGTGCCAGCAGCTTCCGGGACAGGGGCACAGATACGCAGTATTTT.

This clonotype was recorded many times. The chain carries TRBV5-1 and TRBJ1-1; no clear D gene. Per germline, CDR1 SGHRS and CDR2 YFSETQ. The CDR3 contains 15 residues. Trimming shortened V by 1 base and J by 2 bases, and 12 bases separated the two germline ends. The CDR3 region has the DNA TGCGCCAGCAGCTTGATTCCATCGGTAAACACTGAAGCTTTCTTT. Translating it yields CASSLIPSVNTEAFF.

The V call is TRBV7-2, the J call TRBJ2-7, with a weak D call TRBD2 (6 bases). Germline V gene lookup returns CDR1 SGHTA and CDR2 FQGNSA. CDR3 length: 15 amino acids. V dropped 5 bases and J dropped 6 bases, with 20 bases sitting between them. The CDR3 DNA is TGTGCCAGCAGCACCCAGCCTAGCGCAGCCGGCGAGCAGTACTTC. It codes for CASSTQPSAAGEQYF.

This clonotype was observed a handful of times. The J gene is TRBJ2-1, the V gene TRBV29-1, with TRBD2 matching over 8 bases. The CDR3 loop spans 14 amino acids. Germline V gives CDR1 SQVTM, CDR2 ANQGSEA. J was trimmed by 7 bases and V by 5 bases; bases with no gene match: 10. Here the CDR3 DNA reads TGCAGCGTTAGCCCCAGGACTAGCCTGAATGAGCAGTTCTTC. As protein: CSVSPRTSLNEQFF.